The clone carrying this T cell receptor beta chain was observed many times. These data are taken from a study of cytomegalovirus exposure and HLA in healthy donors. This CDR3 comprises 16 residues. Germline loops: CDR1 MDHEN, CDR2 SYDVKM. V gave up 4 bases and J gave up 8 bases; unmatched junction bases: 12. The PCR employed 60 Vbeta primers together with 13 Jbeta primers. TCRdb's table, derived via immunoSEQ multiplex PCR, lists solely in-frame clones and lacks some. This sample yields fewer than 150,000 clones, of which approximately 15% are seen a single time; 1.5% to 2% belongs to the top ten. Material for sequencing was PBMCs. The chain couples TRBV28 to TRBJ1-4; TRBD1 matches 8 bases. The receptor was derived from a woman aged 18 to 35 in good health and CMV-seronegative. In nucleotides, the CDR3 is TGTGCCAGCAGTTGGCCCTCCAGGGGGCGGGAAGAAAAACTGTTTTTT. Translating it yields CASSWPSRGREEKLFF.